The present TCR beta chain was sequenced within a study of blood T cell repertoires in COVID-19. Study details: Material from acute and convalescent COVID-19 was sourced from the United States, Italy and Spain. The analysed material was cDNA or gDNA that came from T cells, B-cell-depleted T cells, or PBMCs.

In the original processing: By means of reference gene primer amplification, nucleated cell counts were estimated. Produced via immunoSEQ multiplex PCR; TCRdb's table is partial and in-frame only. V and J calls and clone size are given by that table; D and trimming were obtained from the DNA. This sample yields about 220,000 clones, of which around 80% are seen a single time; approximately 5.1% belongs to the top ten. J was trimmed by 5 bases and V by 3 bases; bases with no gene match: 9. Germline CDR1 SGHTA, CDR2 FQGNSA. The CDR3 is made up of 16 amino acids. This TCR was recovered from a woman aged 60-75 years who had recovered from COVID-19. V and J are TRBV7-2 and TRBJ2-3; TRBD1 matches 9 bases. The sequenced sample was peripheral blood. CDR3 sequence reads: CASSFSFTGGLDTQYF. The DNA of the CDR3 is TGTGCCAGCAGCTTTTCTTTTACAGGGGGCCTAGATACGCAGTATTTT.